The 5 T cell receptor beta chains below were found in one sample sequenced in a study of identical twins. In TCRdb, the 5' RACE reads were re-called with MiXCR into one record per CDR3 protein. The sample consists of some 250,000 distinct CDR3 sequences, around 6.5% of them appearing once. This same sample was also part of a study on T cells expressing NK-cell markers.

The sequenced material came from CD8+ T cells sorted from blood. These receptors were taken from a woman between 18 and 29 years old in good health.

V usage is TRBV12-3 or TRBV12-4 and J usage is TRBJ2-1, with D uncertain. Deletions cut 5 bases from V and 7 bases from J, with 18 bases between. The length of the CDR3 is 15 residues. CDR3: CASSLLPGSRNEQFF. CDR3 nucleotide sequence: TGTGCCAGCAGTCTCCTCCCGGGTTCCAGGAATGAGCAGTTCTTC.

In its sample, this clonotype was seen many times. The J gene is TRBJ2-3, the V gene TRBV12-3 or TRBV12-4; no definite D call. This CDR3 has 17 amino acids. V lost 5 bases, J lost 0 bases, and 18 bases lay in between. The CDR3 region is CASSEFKTIISTDTQYF. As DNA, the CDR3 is TGTGCCAGCAGTGAGTTCAAGACCATAATTAGCACAGATACGCAGTATTTT.

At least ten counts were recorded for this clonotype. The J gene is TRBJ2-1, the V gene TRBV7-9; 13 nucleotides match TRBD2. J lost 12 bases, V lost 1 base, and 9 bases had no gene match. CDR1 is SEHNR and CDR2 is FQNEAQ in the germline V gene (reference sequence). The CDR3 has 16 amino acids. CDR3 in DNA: TGTGCCAGCAGCTTAGTGTCGGGACTAGCGGGATCAGGGCAGTTCTTC. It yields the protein CASSLVSGLAGSGQFF.

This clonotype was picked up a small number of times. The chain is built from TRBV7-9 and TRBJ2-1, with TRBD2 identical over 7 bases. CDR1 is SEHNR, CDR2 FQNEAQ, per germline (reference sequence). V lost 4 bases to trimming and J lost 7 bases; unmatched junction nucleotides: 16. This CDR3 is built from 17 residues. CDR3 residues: CASSSQSRGLVGNEQFF. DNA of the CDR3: TGTGCCAGCAGCTCCCAGAGCCGCGGACTAGTGGGTAATGAGCAGTTCTTC.

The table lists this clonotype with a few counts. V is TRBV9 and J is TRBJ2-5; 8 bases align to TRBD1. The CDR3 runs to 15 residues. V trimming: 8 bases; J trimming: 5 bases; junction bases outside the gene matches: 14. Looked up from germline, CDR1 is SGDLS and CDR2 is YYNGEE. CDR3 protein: CASARSGTGGETQYF. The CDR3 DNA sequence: TGTGCCAGTGCCCGATCTGGGACAGGCGGGGAGACCCAGTACTTC. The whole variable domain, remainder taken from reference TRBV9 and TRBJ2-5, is DSGVTQTPKHLITATGQRVTLRCSPRSGDLSVYWYQQSLDQGLQFLIQYYNGEERAKGNILERFSAQQFPDLHSELNLSSLELGDSALYFCASARSGTGGETQYFGPGTRLLVL.